The TCR beta chain described here comes from a study of cytomegalovirus exposure and HLA in healthy donors. This CDR3 has 14 residues. Germline V gene sequence: CDR1 MGHDK, CDR2 SYGVNS. V was trimmed by 6 bases and J by 1 base, leaving 12 bases between them. From the 120-subject validation cohort, which was separate from the approximately 670-subject first cohort, the donors were drawn. This clone appeared a single time. Some clones are missing from TCRdb's copy, which holds only in-frame ones; the method was immunoSEQ multiplex PCR. The sample contains 170,000 or so clones, around 82% of which appear only once.

The V call is TRBV25-1, the J call TRBJ1-1; D gene uncertain. The source material was PBMCs. The origin of this receptor is a woman younger than 35 in good health and CMV-seropositive. The CDR3 is CASSKEAKNTEAFF. In DNA, the CDR3 is TGTGCCAGCAGCAAGGAGGCTAAGAACACTGAAGCTTTCTTT. The entire variable domain, with the rest obtained from reference TRBV25-1 and TRBJ1-1, is as follows: EADIYQTPRYLVIGTGKKITLECSQTMGHDKMYWYQQDPGMELHLIHYSYGVNSTEKGDLSSESTVSRIRTEHFPLTLESARPSHTSQYLCASSKEAKNTEAFFGQGTRLTVV.